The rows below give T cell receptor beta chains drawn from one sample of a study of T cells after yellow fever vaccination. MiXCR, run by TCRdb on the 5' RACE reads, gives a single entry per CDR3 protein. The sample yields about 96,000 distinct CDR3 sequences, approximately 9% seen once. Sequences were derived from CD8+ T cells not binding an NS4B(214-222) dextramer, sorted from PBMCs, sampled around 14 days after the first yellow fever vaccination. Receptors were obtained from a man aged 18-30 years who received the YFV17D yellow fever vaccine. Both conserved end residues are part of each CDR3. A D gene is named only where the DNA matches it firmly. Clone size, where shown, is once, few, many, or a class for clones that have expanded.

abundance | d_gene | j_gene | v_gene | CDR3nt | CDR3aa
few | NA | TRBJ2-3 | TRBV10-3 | TGTGCCATCAGTGAGTCACTATCAAGGGGTTTCACAGATACGCAGTATTTT | CAISESLSRGFTDTQYF
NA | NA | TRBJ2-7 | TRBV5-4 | TGTGCCAGCAGCTTGTCTGGGAATGAAGATAACGAGCAGTACTTC | CASSLSGNEDNEQYF
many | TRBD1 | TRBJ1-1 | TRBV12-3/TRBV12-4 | TGTGCCAGCAGTTCCACAGGGGCGGGGGACACTGAAGCTTTCTTT | CASSSTGAGDTEAFF
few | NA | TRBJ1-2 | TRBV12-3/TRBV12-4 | TGTGCCAGCAGTTCCGCCCGAGTATCTATTGGCTACACCTTC | CASSSARVSIGYTF
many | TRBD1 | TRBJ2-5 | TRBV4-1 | TGCGCCAGCAGCCTCCGGACAGGGTCTTTTATGGAGACCCAGTACTTC | CASSLRTGSFMETQYF
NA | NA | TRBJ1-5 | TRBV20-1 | TGCAGTGCTAGTGGGTCGGAAAGCAATCAGCCCCAGCATTTT | CSASGSESNQPQHF
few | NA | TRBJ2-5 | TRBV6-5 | TGTGCCAGCAGTTACTTGACCCCCGACGCGGACAGCCAAGAGACCCAGTACTTC | CASSYLTPDADSQETQYF
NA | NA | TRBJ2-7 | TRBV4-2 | TGTGCCAGCAGACCGGACGGGAGCTACGAGCAGTACTTC | CASRPDGSYEQYF
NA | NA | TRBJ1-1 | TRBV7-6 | TGTGCCAGCAGCCCCGGACAGAACACTGAAGCTTTCTTT | CASSPGQNTEAFF
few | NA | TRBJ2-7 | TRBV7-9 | TGTGCCAGCAGCTTTGGGATCGAGCAGTACTTC | CASSFGIEQYF